A selection of T cell receptor beta chains follows, all from one sample in a study of T cell responses to AZD1222 COVID-19 vaccine. Libraries were prepared by immunoSEQ multiplex PCR; TCRdb keeps only in-frame clonotypes and omits some of them. There are about 95,000 clones in the sample; about 89% occur only once, and roughly 4% lies in the top ten. This specimen consisted of peripheral blood, obtained on day 0 of AZD1222 vaccination. The receptors derive from an adult in good health. CDR3s include the opening cysteine and the closing phenylalanine or tryptophan. A D gene is named only where the DNA matches it firmly. Size is omitted from some rows. Given values are once, few, many or a class for expanded clones.

J gene,V gene,D gene,clone size,CDR3 DNA,CDR3 protein
TRBJ1-2,TRBV13,NA,NA,TGTGCCAGCAGCTTAATGGCAGGTAGTGCCTATGGCTACACCTTC,CASSLMAGSAYGYTF
TRBJ1-2,TRBV19,NA,NA,TGTGCCAGTAGTCCCCCGGGCAGCCCGGGGAGCTACACCTTC,CASSPPGSPGSYTF
TRBJ1-4,TRBV5-1,TRBD1,NA,TGCGCCAGCAGCCCGGACAGGGATAGTAATGAAAAACTGTTTTTT,CASSPDRDSNEKLFF
TRBJ1-1,TRBV19,NA,NA,TGTGCCAGTAGTATGTTGTTGGGGAACACTGAAGCTTTCTTT,CASSMLLGNTEAFF
TRBJ2-1,TRBV9,NA,NA,TGTGCCAGCAGCGAGCACTACAATGAGCAGTTCTTC,CASSEHYNEQFF
TRBJ1-2,TRBV18,TRBD1,NA,TGTGCCAGCTCACCCCCGACAGGGAACCCAACCTATGGCTACACCTTC,CASSPPTGNPTYGYTF
TRBJ1-1,TRBV10-3,NA,NA,TGTGCCATCAGTCTAGGACGGGGGAGGAACACTGAAGCTTTCTTT,CAISLGRGRNTEAFF
TRBJ1-2,TRBV10-3,NA,NA,TGTGCCATCTCCGGGACTAAATATACTAACTATGGCTACACCTTC,CAISGTKYTNYGYTF
TRBJ1-4,TRBV3-1/TRBV3-2,NA,NA,TGTGCCAGCAGCCAAGACTCGGGGGCGCGGGGTGAAAAACTGTTTTTT,CASSQDSGARGEKLFF
TRBJ1-3,TRBV30,TRBD1,NA,TGTGCCTGGAGGGACCAACCCTTGACAGGGGAGTCCGGAAACACCATATATTTT,CAWRDQPLTGESGNTIYF
TRBJ1-1,TRBV5-1,NA,NA,TGCGCCACCACCTCCGGAGGGGGGAACACTGAAGCTTTCTTT,CATTSGGGNTEAFF
TRBJ2-5,TRBV6-5,TRBD2,NA,TGTGCCAGCAGACGAGGGACTAGCGGGGGAGAGACCCAGTACTTC,CASRRGTSGGETQYF
TRBJ2-4,TRBV19,TRBD1,NA,TGTGCCAGTAGGAAACAGGGGATAAACATTCAGTACTTC,CASRKQGINIQYF
TRBJ1-1,TRBV2,TRBD1,once,TGTGCCAGGAACAGGGGGCCTTTCGCTGAAGCTTTCTTT,CARNRGPFAEAFF
TRBJ1-5,TRBV4-2,TRBD1,NA,TGTGCCAGCAGCCAGGAGGACAGGTTTTCGCAGCCCCAGCATTTT,CASSQEDRFSQPQHF
TRBJ2-1,TRBV5-1,NA,NA,TGCGCCAGCAGCTTGACTAGCCCAACCTACAATGAGCAGTTCTTC,CASSLTSPTYNEQFF
TRBJ2-2,TRBV9,NA,NA,TGTGCCAGCAGCGGACAGGACACCGGGGAGCTGTTTTTT,CASSGQDTGELFF
TRBJ1-5,TRBV28,NA,NA,TGTGCCAGCAGTACCCGCACAGGGAGTAGCAATCAGCCCCAGCATTTT,CASSTRTGSSNQPQHF
TRBJ1-1,TRBV6-2/TRBV6-3,NA,NA,TGTGCCAGCAGTGCCAGACAGATTGAAGCTTTCTTT,CASSARQIEAFF
TRBJ1-5,TRBV28,NA,NA,TGTGCCAGCAGTTTAATGGAAAAGGGCAATCAGCCCCAGCATTTT,CASSLMEKGNQPQHF
TRBJ2-1,TRBV28,TRBD1,NA,TGTGCCAGCCTCCCCCACAGGGGGGATTACAATGAGCAGTTCTTC,CASLPHRGDYNEQFF
TRBJ1-4,TRBV19,NA,NA,TGTGCCAGTAGTATCGTTAGGTACGAAAAACTGTTTTTT,CASSIVRYEKLFF
TRBJ2-3,TRBV3-1/TRBV3-2,TRBD2,NA,TGTGCCACCTCTAGCGGGGGGCCCACAGATACGCAGTATTTT,CATSSGGPTDTQYF